The 28 T cell receptor beta chains reported below all come from one sample, sequenced in a study of T cells in Graves' hyperthyroidism and ophthalmopathy. Template material for amplifying TCR beta CDR3 regions consisted of RNA transcripts. Primed by the HTBI set, a first-round RT-PCR was run on the TCR CDR3. Each CDR3 protein gets one entry after TCRdb re-called the multiplex PCR reads with MiXCR. The sample shows over 650,000 distinct CDR3 sequences, 15% to 20% of them seen only once. Material: blood. These receptors were collected from a man younger than 35 with Graves' hyperthyroidism.

The V and J genes are TRBV7-6 and TRBJ2-1; 12 bases line up with TRBD2. Germline loops: CDR1 SGHVS, CDR2 FNYEAQ. The ends lost 3 bases at V and 13 bases at J; junction bases unmatched: 7. The CDR3 is 14 residues long. In nucleotides, the CDR3 is TGTGCCAGCAGCTTCGAGCTAGCGGGAGGGCCCCAGTTCTTC. Translated: CASSFELAGGPQFF.

In this sample, this clonotype turned up many times. V gene TRBV6-5 combines with J gene TRBJ2-3; 7 bases are shared with TRBD2. CDR3 length: 14 residues. With V trimmed by 0 bases and J by 5 bases, 2 bases remained unmatched. Germline V CDR1 and CDR2: MNHEY, SVGAGI. The CDR3 loop reads CASSYSTGGDTQYF. The CDR3 coding sequence is TGTGCCAGCAGTTACTCAACGGGGGGAGATACGCAGTATTTT.

This clonotype was detected ten times or more. The gene calls are TRBV27 and TRBJ2-5; the match to TRBD2 covers 9 bases. The germline V gene has CDR1 MNHEY and CDR2 SMNVEV (reference sequence). The CDR3 contains 15 residues. J gave up 4 bases and V 5 bases, and 8 bases lay outside the gene matches. CDR3 residues: CASSVTSGDLETQYF. CDR3 nucleotides: TGTGCCAGCAGTGTGACTAGCGGAGACCTAGAGACCCAGTACTTC.

The genes are TRBV28 and TRBJ1-6, with 7 bases fitting TRBD1. J gave up 6 bases and V 6 bases, and 5 bases lay outside the gene matches. Germline V CDR1 and CDR2: MDHEN, SYDVKM. The CDR3 has 14 amino acids. CDR3 nucleotide sequence: TGTGCCAGCAGGCACAGGGGTAGTAATTCACCCCTCCACTTT. As protein: CASRHRGSNSPLHF.

This clonotype was seen a few times. The chain is built from TRBV15 and TRBJ1-6; no reliable D call. Trimming took 2 bases from V and 10 from J, leaving 12 bases between them. Per germline, CDR1 LNHNV and CDR2 YYDKDF (reference sequence). This CDR3 contains 14 residues. CDR3 bases: TGTGCCACCAGCAGAAAGATGGGTGGGTCACCCCTCCACTTT. Its protein is CATSRKMGGSPLHF. The full variable domain, its missing parts supplied by reference TRBV15 and TRBJ1-6, is DAMVIQNPRYQVTQFGKPVTLSCSQTLNHNVMYWYQQKSSQAPKLLFHYYDKDFNNEADTPDNFQSRRPNTSFCFLDIRSPGLGDTAMYLCATSRKMGGSPLHFGNGTRLTVT.

This clonotype was seen repeatedly, ten times or more. J is TRBJ1-1 and V is TRBV9, with D uncertain. Trimming stripped 4 bases from V and 9 bases from J, with 16 bases between. This CDR3 has 13 amino acids. Germline V gene sequence: CDR1 SGDLS, CDR2 YYNGEE. The CDR3 DNA is TGTGCCAGCAGCCCGCCCCGCGGATACCAAGCTTTCTTT. Its protein is CASSPPRGYQAFF. The whole variable domain, filled in from reference TRBV9 and TRBJ1-1, reads DSGVTQTPKHLITATGQRVTLRCSPRSGDLSVYWYQQSLDQGLQFLIQYYNGEERAKGNILERFSAQQFPDLHSELNLSSLELGDSALYFCASSPPRGYQAFFGQGTRLTVV.

V is TRBV29-1 and J is TRBJ1-4; the match to TRBD1 covers 9 bases. The trim removed 4 bases at V and 8 bases at J, leaving 11 bases unmatched. Looked up from germline, CDR1 is SQVTM and CDR2 is ANQGSEA. This CDR3 comprises 15 residues. The CDR3 loop reads CSVVLAGQGREKLFF. CDR3 coding DNA: TGCAGCGTTGTTCTAGCTGGACAGGGGAGGGAAAAACTGTTTTTT.

The chain is built from TRBV11-2 and TRBJ2-5, with D unresolved. The CDR3 has 14 residues. Trimming pared 5 bases from V and 5 bases from J, leaving 15 bases between. The germline V gene has CDR1 SGHAT and CDR2 FQNNGV. The CDR3 reads CASSLGPPRETQYF. The CDR3 region has the DNA TGTGCCAGCAGCCTTGGGCCCCCGCGTGAGACCCAGTACTTC.

This clonotype came up many times. The J gene is TRBJ2-7, the V gene TRBV12-3 or TRBV12-4, with D hard to call. This CDR3 spans 14 amino acids. The V end was cut by 3 bases, the J end by 1 base, with 10 bases between. The CDR3 spells CASSLTVRSYEQYF. The CDR3 coding sequence is TGTGCCAGCAGTTTGACGGTGCGTTCCTACGAGCAGTACTTC.

This clonotype has ten or more counts. The genes are TRBV13 and TRBJ2-7; D gene ambiguous. Germline CDR1 PRHDT, CDR2 FYEKMQ (reference sequence). This CDR3 contains 14 residues. V dropped 5 bases and J dropped 2 bases, with 13 bases sitting between them. The CDR3 loop is CASSPHSDAYEQYF. The CDR3, as DNA: TGTGCCAGCAGCCCTCACTCGGATGCCTACGAGCAGTACTTC.

This clonotype has more than one count but fewer than ten. The CDR3 region is CASSGRGSTTGELFF. In DNA, the CDR3 is TGTGCCAGTAGTGGCAGGGGTAGTACCACCGGGGAGCTGTTTTTT. V usage is TRBV19 and J usage is TRBJ2-2; maybe TRBD1 (6 bases). From germline, CDR1 is LNHDA and CDR2 SQIVND (reference sequence). Trimming removed 5 bases at V and 4 bases at J, with 14 bases between. The CDR3 consists of 15 residues.

This clonotype was seen at least ten times. The J gene is TRBJ2-7, the V gene TRBV2; tentatively, D is TRBD2 (6 bases). In germline, CDR1 is SNHLY, CDR2 FYNNEI. V lost 4 bases, J lost 0 bases, and 10 bases lay in between. The length of the CDR3 is 14 residues. DNA of the CDR3: TGTGCCAGCAGTGGAGCGGGCAGCTCCTACGAGCAGTACTTC. Its translation: CASSGAGSSYEQYF.

This clonotype occurred many times. Its ends do not fully match the called genes, so a read error is possible. The rearrangement uses TRBV12-3 or TRBV12-4 and TRBJ2-7; 9 nucleotides align to TRBD2. CDR3 length equals 14 residues. The CDR3 reads CASSLAGVAYEQYF. CDR3 DNA: TGTGCCAGCAGCTTAGCGGGAGTCGCCTACGAGCAGTACTTC.

This clonotype was recorded at least ten times. The rearrangement links TRBV28 to TRBJ2-3, with 8 bases lining up with TRBD1. Germline CDR1 reads MDHEN; CDR2 reads SYDVKM. The CDR3 extends over 14 amino acids. Losses at the gene ends were 4 bases for V and 6 bases for J; bases not matched to a gene: 6. CDR3 in DNA: TGTGCCAGCAGTTGGACAGGGATTGGGGATACGCAGTATTTT. This codes for CASSWTGIGDTQYF.

The gene calls are TRBV11-2 and TRBJ2-1; 13 nucleotides line up with TRBD2. V lost 5 bases, J lost 7 bases, and 11 bases stayed unmatched. The CDR3 is 17 amino acids. The germline CDR1 and CDR2 sequences are SGHAT and FQNNGV. The CDR3 nucleotides read TGTGCCAGCAGCCAGTGGGGGACTAGCGGGGACCTAAATGAGCAGTTCTTC. This gives the protein CASSQWGTSGDLNEQFF.

The table lists this clonotype with many counts. The rearrangement links TRBV6-2 or TRBV6-3 to TRBJ2-7; D ambiguous. Germline lookup yields CDR1 MNHEY and CDR2 SVGEGT. The ends were cut back, 2 bases at V and 6 bases at J, with 14 bases in the middle. The CDR3 has 14 residues. The CDR3 nucleotides read TGTGCCAGCAGTTACGGGCCGCCGGTGGGCGAGCAGTACTTC. Translated: CASSYGPPVGEQYF.

This clonotype was detected ten times or more. The rearrangement uses TRBV19 and TRBJ2-7, with a possible D match to TRBD2 (6 bases). Trimming pared 5 bases from V and 0 bases from J, leaving 11 bases between. Germline loops: CDR1 LNHDA, CDR2 SQIVND (reference sequence). This CDR3 comprises 14 residues. In DNA form, the CDR3 reads TGTGCCAGTAGTCCTCGGGACTTCTCCTACGAGCAGTACTTC. It translates to CASSPRDFSYEQYF. Combining the CDR3 with reference TRBV19 and TRBJ2-7 gives the whole variable domain DGGITQSPKYLFRKEGQNVTLSCEQNLNHDAMYWYRQDPGQGLRLIYYSQIVNDFQKGDIAEGYSVSREKKESFPLTVTSAQKNPTAFYLCASSPRDFSYEQYFGPGTRLTVT.

This clonotype was found many times. The chain recombines TRBV12-3 or TRBV12-4 with TRBJ2-3; D remains unclear. V gave up 7 bases and J gave up 0 bases, with 11 bases separating them. This CDR3 contains 14 residues. CDR3 nucleotides: TGTGCCAGCACCCCTCGAGGTAGCACAGATACGCAGTATTTT. The encoded protein is CASTPRGSTDTQYF.

In its sample, this clonotype was seen many times. V and J are TRBV6-1 and TRBJ1-2; D perhaps matches TRBD1 (6 bases). Germline V gene data show CDR1 as MNHNS and CDR2 as SASEGT. The CDR3 runs 15 residues. Trimming stripped 0 bases from V and 8 bases from J, with 16 bases between. CDR3 amino acids: CASSEAHRAGDGYTF. For the CDR3, the DNA is TGTGCCAGCAGTGAAGCCCACAGGGCTGGAGACGGCTACACCTTC.

This clonotype was recorded a few times. The CDR3 loop is CASSFQGGRAYNEQFF. In nucleotides, the CDR3 is TGTGCCAGCAGCTTCCAGGGAGGGAGGGCTTACAATGAGCAGTTCTTC. The genes are TRBV28 and TRBJ2-1; 7 nucleotides line up with TRBD2. The V and J ends lost 6 bases and 4 bases, in that order; junction bases with no gene match: 12. The CDR3 is made up of 16 amino acids. Germline assignment: CDR1 MDHEN and CDR2 SYDVKM.

The chain uses TRBV28 and TRBJ2-2, with D possibly being TRBD1 (5 bases). CDR3 length equals 14 residues. Between the trimmed V and J ends, which lost 6 bases and 2 bases, there was a span of 10 bases. Germline V lookup: CDR1 MDHEN, CDR2 SYDVKM. CDR3: CASSTDTNTGELFF. The CDR3 DNA reads TGTGCCAGCAGCACGGACACTAACACCGGGGAGCTGTTTTTT.

The chain couples TRBV6-1 to TRBJ2-7; 7 bases are a match to TRBD1. The V and J ends lost 10 bases and 2 bases, in that order; junction bases with no gene match: 8. This CDR3 comprises 13 residues. CDR1 is MNHNS, CDR2 SASEGT, per germline. The CDR3 bases are TGTGCCACCACCGGGACAGCTACCTACGAGCAGTACTTC. Protein product: CATTGTATYEQYF.

This clonotype occurred many times. The chain combines TRBV12-3 or TRBV12-4 with TRBJ2-1; 12 nucleotides agree with TRBD2. This CDR3 region has 16 residues. The V gene end was trimmed by 6 bases and the J gene end by 1 base; junction bases not matched to a gene: 4. Here the CDR3 DNA reads TGTGCCAGCAGAGGACTAGCGGGGTCATCCTACAATGAGCAGTTCTTC. Translation: CASRGLAGSSYNEQFF.

This clonotype occurred a few times. This chain connects TRBV11-2 to TRBJ2-5; tentative D call: TRBD2 (5 bases). The CDR3 length is 13 residues. Trimming cost V 2 bases and J 5 bases, with 9 bases left between them. Germline assignment: CDR1 SGHAT and CDR2 FQNNGV. The CDR3 DNA reads as TGTGCCAGCAGCTTATCTCCGGGGGAGACCCAGTACTTC. Encoded protein: CASSLSPGETQYF.

A remark on this clonotype: At one of its ends the junction is not consistent with the germline gene, which may arise from a read error. The chain joins TRBV7-9 to TRBJ2-1; D perhaps matches TRBD1 (5 bases). The CDR3 loop spans 11 amino acids. Germline V gene data show CDR1 as SEHNR and CDR2 as FQNEAQ (reference sequence). The CDR3 spells CASNLRGLQFF. CDR3 sequence (DNA): TGTGCCAGCAACTTAAGGGGCTTGCAGTTCTTC.

This clonotype was counted at least ten times. The J gene is TRBJ1-6, the V gene TRBV5-5; D is undetermined. V lost 4 bases, J lost 6 bases, and 8 bases lay in between. Germline V CDR1 and CDR2: SGHKS, YYEKEE (reference sequence). The CDR3 spans 13 residues. CDR3 nucleotides: TGTGCCAGCAGCCGTGCGGTTAATTCACCCCTCCACTTT. Protein sequence: CASSRAVNSPLHF.

This clonotype has only one observation. This may be a read error, as it is one base from a much larger clone. This chain connects TRBV2 to TRBJ2-2, with D possibly TRBD2 on 6 matching bases. This CDR3 has 15 residues. V was clipped by 10 bases and J by 5 bases, with 20 bases between them. Looked up from germline, CDR1 is SNHLY and CDR2 is FYNNEI. The CDR3 DNA is TGTGCCAACAGCGGGCGAACAGGAGAAACCGGGGAGCTGTTTTTT. As protein: CANSGRTGETGELFF.

This clonotype showed up many times. The genes are TRBV12-3 or TRBV12-4 and TRBJ2-7; maybe TRBD1 (5 bases). CDR3 length: 15 residues. V lost 3 bases, J lost 4 bases, and 16 bases lay in between. The CDR3 DNA sequence: TGTGCCAGCAGTTTTCTTCTTGCTGACAGTTACGAGCAGTACTTC. Its protein product is CASSFLLADSYEQYF.